The next 5 T cell receptor beta chains were all read from a single sample in a study of OX40 agonist ivuxolimab in advanced cancers. Measured with immunoSEQ multiplex PCR; TCRdb has only the in-frame clones, and not every one. The table has some 130,000 clones, 90% seen once. Sample: CD4+ or CD8+ T cells sorted from blood, taken in a trial of the OX40 agonist ivuxolimab. The receptors stem from an adult with an advanced solid tumor such as melanoma, head and neck, liver or kidney cancer.

The rearrangement joins TRBV5-8 to TRBJ1-5, with unresolved D. This CDR3 has 14 residues. Germline V gives CDR1 SGHTS, CDR2 YDEGEE. V was pared by 4 bases and J by 0 bases, with 8 bases between. CDR3 protein: CASSLRRSNQPQHF. The CDR3 nucleotides are TGTGCCAGCAGCCTCCGACGTAGCAATCAGCCCCAGCATTTT. Together with reference TRBV5-8 and TRBJ1-5, the CDR3 gives the full variable domain: EAGVTQSPTHLIKTRGQQATLRCSPISGHTSVYWYQQALGLGLQFLLWYDEGEERNRGNFPPRFSGRQFPNYSSELNVNALELEDSALYLCASSLRRSNQPQHFGDGTRLSIL.

The chain is built from TRBV7-3 and TRBJ2-5; 10 bases are shared with TRBD1. The CDR3 loop spans 17 amino acids. V lost 2 bases and J lost 2; bases outside the gene matches: 8. In germline, CDR1 is SGHTA, CDR2 FQGTGA. The CDR3 DNA sequence: TGTGCCAGCAGCTTATTGGGACAGGGGTACGGGCAAGAGACCCAGTACTTC. Translating it yields CASSLLGQGYGQETQYF.

The chain employs TRBV18 and TRBJ2-5; D is tentatively TRBD1 or TRBD2 (5 bases each). Germline-derived CDR1 and CDR2 are KGHSH and LQKENI. V shed 2 bases and J shed 9 bases, with 7 bases lying between them. The CDR3 extends over 11 amino acids. CDR3 nucleotides: TGTGCCAGCTCACCAGGGACCCCCCAGTACTTC. Its translation: CASSPGTPQYF.

The rearrangement joins TRBV5-5 to TRBJ1-2, with 10 bases matching TRBD1. Germline loops: CDR1 SGHKS, CDR2 YYEKEE (reference sequence). The CDR3 extends over 17 amino acids. V shed 3 bases and J 7 bases; nucleotides not matched to a gene: 15. For the CDR3, the DNA is TGTGCCAGCAGCTCCCAGAGTGGGGGACAGGGGCTGAGTGGCTACACCTTC. Translated: CASSSQSGGQGLSGYTF.

V gene TRBV19 combines with J gene TRBJ1-5, with a possible D match to TRBD1 (5 bases). This CDR3 has 15 amino acids. Germline V gene sequence: CDR1 LNHDA, CDR2 SQIVND (reference sequence). Between the trimmed V and J ends, which lost 7 bases and 3 bases, there was a span of 16 bases. Here the CDR3 DNA reads TGTGCCAGTACTCATGGGGGGGATTTCAATCAGCCCCAGCATTTT. This sequence encodes CASTHGGDFNQPQHF.